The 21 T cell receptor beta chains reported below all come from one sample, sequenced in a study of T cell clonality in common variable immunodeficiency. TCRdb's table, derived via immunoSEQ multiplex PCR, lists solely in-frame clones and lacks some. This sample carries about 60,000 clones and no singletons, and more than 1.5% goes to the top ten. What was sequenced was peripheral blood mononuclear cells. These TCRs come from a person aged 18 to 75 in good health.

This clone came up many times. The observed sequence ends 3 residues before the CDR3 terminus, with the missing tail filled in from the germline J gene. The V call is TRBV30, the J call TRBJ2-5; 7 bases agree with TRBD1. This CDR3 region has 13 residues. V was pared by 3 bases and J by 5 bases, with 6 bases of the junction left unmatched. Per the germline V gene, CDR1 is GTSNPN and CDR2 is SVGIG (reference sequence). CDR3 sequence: CAWSGQVRETQYF. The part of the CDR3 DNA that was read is TGTGCCTGGAGCGGACAGGTCCGGGAGACC.

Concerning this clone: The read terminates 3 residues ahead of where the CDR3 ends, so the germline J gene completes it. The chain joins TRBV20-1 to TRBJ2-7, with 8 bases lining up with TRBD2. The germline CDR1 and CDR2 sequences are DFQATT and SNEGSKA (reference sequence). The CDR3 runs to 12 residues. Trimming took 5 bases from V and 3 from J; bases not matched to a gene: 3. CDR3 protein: CSAGTSIYEQYF. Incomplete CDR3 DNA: TGCAGTGCTGGGACTAGTATCTACGAG.

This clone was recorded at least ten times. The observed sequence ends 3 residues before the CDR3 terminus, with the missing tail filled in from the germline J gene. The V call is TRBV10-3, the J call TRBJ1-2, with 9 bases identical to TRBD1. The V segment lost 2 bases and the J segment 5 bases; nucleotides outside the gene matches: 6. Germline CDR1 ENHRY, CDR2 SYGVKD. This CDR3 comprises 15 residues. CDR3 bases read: TGTGCCATCAGTGAGATGGGACAGGGATTATATGGC. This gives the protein CAISEMGQGLYG. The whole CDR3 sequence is CAISEMGQGLYGYTF.

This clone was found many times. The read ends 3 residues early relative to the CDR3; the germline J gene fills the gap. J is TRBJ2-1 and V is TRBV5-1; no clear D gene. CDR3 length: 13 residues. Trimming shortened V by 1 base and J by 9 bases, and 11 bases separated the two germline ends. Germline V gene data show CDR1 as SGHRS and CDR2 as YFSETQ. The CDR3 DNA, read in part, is TGCGCCAGCAGCTTGCCTTCCTTGTCTGAG. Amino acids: CASSLPSLSE. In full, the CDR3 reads CASSLPSLSEQFF.

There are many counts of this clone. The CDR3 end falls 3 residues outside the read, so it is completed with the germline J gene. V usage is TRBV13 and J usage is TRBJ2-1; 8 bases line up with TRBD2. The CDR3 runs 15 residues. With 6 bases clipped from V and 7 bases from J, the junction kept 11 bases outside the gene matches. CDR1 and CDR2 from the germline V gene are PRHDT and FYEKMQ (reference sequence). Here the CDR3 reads CASSLTGLVKNEQFF. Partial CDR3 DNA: TGTGCCAGCAGTTTGACGGGACTAGTCAAGAATGAG.

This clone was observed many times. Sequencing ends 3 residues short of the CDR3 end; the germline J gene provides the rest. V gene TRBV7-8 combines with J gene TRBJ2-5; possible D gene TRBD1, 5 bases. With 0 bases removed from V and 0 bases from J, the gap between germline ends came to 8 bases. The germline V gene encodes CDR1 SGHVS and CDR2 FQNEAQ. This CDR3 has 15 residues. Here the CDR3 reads CASSLAAGYQETQYF. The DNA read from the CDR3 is TGTGCCAGCAGCTTAGCGGCAGGGTACCAAGAGACC.

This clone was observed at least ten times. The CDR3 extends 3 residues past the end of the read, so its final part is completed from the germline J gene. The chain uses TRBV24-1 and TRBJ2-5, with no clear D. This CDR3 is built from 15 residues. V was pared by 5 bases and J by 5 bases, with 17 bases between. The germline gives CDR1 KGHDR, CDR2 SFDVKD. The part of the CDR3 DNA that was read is TGTGCCACCAGTGTGTCAAAAGCTGCCGGGGAGACC. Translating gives CATSVSKAAGET. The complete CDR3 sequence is CATSVSKAAGETQYF.

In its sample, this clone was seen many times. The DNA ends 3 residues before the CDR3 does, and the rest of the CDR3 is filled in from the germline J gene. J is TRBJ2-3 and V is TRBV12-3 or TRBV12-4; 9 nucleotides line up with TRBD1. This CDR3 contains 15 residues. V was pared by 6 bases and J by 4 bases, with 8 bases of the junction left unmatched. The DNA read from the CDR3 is TGTGCCAGCAGAGAGACAGGGGGGAAAGCAGATACG. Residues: CASRETGGKADT. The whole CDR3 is CASRETGGKADTQYF.

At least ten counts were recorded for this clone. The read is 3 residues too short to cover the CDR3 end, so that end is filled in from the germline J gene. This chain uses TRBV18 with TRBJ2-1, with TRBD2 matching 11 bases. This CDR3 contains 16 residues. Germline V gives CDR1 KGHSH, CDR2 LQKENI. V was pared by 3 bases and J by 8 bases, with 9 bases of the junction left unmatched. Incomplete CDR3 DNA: TGTGCCAGCTCACCGCAAACTAGCGGGAGTTCCTATGAG. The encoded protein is CASSPQTSGSSYE. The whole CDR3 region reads CASSPQTSGSSYEQFF.

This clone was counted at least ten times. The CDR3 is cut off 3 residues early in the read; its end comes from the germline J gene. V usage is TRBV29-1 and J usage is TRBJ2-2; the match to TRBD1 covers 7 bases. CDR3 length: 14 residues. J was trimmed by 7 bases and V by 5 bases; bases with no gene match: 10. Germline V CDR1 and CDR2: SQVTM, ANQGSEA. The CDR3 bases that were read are TGCAGCGTTATCGCCCAGGGGGTAGGCGGGGAG. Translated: CSVIAQGVGGE. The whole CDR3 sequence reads CSVIAQGVGGELFF.

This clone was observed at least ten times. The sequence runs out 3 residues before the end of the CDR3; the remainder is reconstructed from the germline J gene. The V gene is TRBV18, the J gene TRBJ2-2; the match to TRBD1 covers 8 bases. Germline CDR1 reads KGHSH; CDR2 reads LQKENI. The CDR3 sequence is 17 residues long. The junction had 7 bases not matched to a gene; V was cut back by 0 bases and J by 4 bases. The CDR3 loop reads CASSPPRQGASTGELFF. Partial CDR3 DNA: TGTGCCAGCTCACCACCGAGGCAGGGGGCGAGCACCGGGGAG.

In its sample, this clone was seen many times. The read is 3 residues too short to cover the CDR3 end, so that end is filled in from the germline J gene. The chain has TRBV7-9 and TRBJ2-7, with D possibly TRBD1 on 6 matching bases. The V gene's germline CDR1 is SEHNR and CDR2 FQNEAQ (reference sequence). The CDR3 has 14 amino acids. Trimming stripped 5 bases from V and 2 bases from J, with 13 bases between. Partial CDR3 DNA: TGTGCCAGCAGCAGAGTAGGGGGAGCCTACGAG. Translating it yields CASSRVGGAYE. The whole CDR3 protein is CASSRVGGAYEQYF.

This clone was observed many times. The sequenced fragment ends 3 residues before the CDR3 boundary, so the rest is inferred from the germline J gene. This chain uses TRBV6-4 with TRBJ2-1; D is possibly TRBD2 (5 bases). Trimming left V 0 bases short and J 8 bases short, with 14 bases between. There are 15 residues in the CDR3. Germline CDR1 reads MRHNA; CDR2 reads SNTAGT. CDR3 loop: CASSDSTNPFDEQFF. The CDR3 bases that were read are TGTGCCAGCAGTGACTCGACTAACCCGTTCGATGAG.

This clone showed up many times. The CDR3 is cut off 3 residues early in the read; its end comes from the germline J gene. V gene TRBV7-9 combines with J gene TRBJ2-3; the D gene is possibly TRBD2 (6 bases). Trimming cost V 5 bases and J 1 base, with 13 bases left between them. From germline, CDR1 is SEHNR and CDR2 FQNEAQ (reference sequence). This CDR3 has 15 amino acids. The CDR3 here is CASSARDFGTDTQYF. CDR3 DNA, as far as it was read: TGTGCCAGCAGCGCTCGGGACTTTGGCACAGATACG.

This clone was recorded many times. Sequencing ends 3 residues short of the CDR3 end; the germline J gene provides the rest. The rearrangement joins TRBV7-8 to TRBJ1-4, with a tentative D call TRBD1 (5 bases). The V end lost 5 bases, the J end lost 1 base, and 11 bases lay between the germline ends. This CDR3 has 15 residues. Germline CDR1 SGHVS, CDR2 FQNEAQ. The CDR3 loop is CASSLTRETNEKLFF. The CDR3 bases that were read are TGTGCCAGCAGCCTCACCAGGGAAACTAATGAAAAA.

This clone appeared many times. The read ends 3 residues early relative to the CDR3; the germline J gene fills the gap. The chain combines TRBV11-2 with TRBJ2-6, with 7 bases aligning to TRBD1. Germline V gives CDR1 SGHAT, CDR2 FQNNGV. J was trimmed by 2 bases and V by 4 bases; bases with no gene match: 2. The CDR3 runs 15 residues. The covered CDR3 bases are TGTGCCAGCAGCTCGCAGGGGGCTGGGGCCAACGTC. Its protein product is CASSSQGAGANV. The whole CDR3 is CASSSQGAGANVLTF.

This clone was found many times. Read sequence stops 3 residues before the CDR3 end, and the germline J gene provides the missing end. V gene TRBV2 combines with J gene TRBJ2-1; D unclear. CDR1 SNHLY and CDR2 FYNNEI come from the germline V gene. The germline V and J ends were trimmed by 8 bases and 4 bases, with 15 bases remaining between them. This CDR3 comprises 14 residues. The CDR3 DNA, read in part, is TGTGCCAGCTCGCTGAGCGCGGTATACAATGAG. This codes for CASSLSAVYNE. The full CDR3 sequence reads CASSLSAVYNEQFF.

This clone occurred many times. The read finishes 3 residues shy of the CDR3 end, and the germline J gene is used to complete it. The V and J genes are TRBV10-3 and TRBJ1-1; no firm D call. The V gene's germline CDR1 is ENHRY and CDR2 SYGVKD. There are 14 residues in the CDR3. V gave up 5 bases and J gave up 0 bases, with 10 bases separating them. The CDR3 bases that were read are TGTGCCATCAGTCAGAGTATCATGAACACTGAA. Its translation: CAISQSIMNTE. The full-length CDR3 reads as CAISQSIMNTEAFF.

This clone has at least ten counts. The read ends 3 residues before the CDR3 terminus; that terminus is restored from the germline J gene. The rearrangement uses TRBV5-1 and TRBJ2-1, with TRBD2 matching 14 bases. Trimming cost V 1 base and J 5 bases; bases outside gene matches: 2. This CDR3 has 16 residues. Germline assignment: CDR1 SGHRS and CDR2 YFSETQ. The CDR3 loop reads CASSLMGLAGDNEQFF. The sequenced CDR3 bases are TGCGCCAGCAGCTTGATGGGACTAGCGGGGGACAATGAG.

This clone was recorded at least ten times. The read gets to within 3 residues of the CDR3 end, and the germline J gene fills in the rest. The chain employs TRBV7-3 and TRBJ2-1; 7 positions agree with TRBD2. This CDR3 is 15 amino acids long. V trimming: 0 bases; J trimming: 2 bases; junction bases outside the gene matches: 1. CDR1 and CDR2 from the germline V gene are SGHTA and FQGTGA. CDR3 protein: CASSLTSGTYNEQFF. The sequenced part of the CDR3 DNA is TGTGCCAGCAGCTTAACGAGCGGGACCTACAATGAG. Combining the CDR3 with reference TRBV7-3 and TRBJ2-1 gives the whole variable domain GAGVSQTPSNKVTEKGKYVELRCDPISGHTALYWYRQSLGQGPEFLIYFQGTGAADDSGLPNDRFFAVRPEGSVSTLKIQRTERGDSAVYLCASSLTSGTYNEQFFGPGTRLTVL.

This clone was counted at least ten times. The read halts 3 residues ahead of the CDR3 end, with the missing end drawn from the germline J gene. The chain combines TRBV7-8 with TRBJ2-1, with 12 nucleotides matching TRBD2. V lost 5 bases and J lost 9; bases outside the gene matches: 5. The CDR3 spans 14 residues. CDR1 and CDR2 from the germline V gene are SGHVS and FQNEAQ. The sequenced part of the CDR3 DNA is TGTGCCAGCAGCGCTAGCGGGAGGGCGATTGAG. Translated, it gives CASSASGRAIE. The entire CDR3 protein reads CASSASGRAIEQFF. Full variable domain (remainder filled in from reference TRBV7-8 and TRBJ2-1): GAGVSQSPRYKVAKRGQDVALRCDPISGHVSLFWYQQALGQGPEFLTYFQNEAQLDKSGLPSDRFFAERPEGSVSTLKIQRTQQEDSAVYLCASSASGRAIEQFFGPGTRLTVL.